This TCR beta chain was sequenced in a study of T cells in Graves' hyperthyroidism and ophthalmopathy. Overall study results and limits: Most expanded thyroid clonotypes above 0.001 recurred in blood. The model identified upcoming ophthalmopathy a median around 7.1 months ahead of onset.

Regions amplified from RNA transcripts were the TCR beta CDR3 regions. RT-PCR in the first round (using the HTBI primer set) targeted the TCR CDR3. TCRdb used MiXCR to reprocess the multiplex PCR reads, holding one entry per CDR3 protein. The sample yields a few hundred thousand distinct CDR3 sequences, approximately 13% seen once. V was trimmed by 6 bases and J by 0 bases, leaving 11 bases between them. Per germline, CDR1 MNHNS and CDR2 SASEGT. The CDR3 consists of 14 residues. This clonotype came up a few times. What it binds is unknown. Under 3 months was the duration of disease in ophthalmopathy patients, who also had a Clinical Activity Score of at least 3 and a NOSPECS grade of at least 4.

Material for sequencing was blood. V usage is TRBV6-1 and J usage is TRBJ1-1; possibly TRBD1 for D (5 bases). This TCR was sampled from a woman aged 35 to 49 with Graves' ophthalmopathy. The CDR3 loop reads CASRGVQMNTEAFF. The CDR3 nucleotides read TGTGCCAGCAGAGGGGTTCAGATGAACACTGAAGCTTTCTTT.